This is a list of T cell receptor beta chains from one sample in a study of OX40 agonist ivuxolimab in advanced cancers. TCRdb's copy holds only in-frame clones and misses some; the assay was immunoSEQ multiplex PCR. The top ten clones hold roughly 1.1% of a sample with about 48,000 clones, over 80% of them seen once. The material sequenced was CD4+ or CD8+ T cells sorted from blood, taken in a trial of the OX40 agonist ivuxolimab. The origin of the receptors is an adult with an advanced solid tumor such as melanoma, head and neck, liver or kidney cancer. CDR3s include the opening cysteine and the closing phenylalanine or tryptophan. A D gene is named only where the DNA matches it firmly. Not every row has a clone size; where given, it reads once, few, many or a size class.

v_gene	j_gene	abundance	d_gene	len	CDR3aa	CDR3nt
TRBV19	TRBJ1-5	.	.	17	CASTPPTGIVGNQPQHF	TGTGCCAGTACCCCACCAACAGGGATAGTTGGCAATCAGCCCCAGCATTTT
TRBV29-1	TRBJ2-3	.	TRBD2	16	CSVDVNGAGYTDTQYF	TGCAGCGTTGACGTAAACGGAGCGGGGTACACAGATACGCAGTATTTT
TRBV9	TRBJ2-1	.	.	12	CARAERKHEQFF	TGTGCCAGAGCAGAGCGGAAGCATGAGCAGTTCTTC
TRBV7-2	TRBJ1-1	once	.	13	CASSLARSSQAFF	TGTGCCAGCAGCTTAGCACGCAGTTCCCAAGCTTTCTTT
TRBV27	TRBJ1-6	.	.	16	CASSLGPGAGNSPLHF	TGTGCCAGCAGTTTGGGCCCCGGGGCGGGGAATTCACCCCTCCACTTT
TRBV18	TRBJ1-1	.	TRBD1	15	CASSPAGTGNTEAFF	TGTGCCAGCTCACCTGCCGGGACAGGGAACACTGAAGCTTTCTTT
TRBV2	TRBJ1-2	.	TRBD1	15	CASGPNRGYDYGYTF	TGTGCCAGCGGGCCAAACAGGGGGTACGACTATGGCTACACCTTC
TRBV9	TRBJ2-5	.	TRBD1	17	CASSPGRGQGGQETQYF	TGTGCCAGCAGCCCCGGGAGAGGACAGGGGGGGCAGGAGACCCAGTACTTC
TRBV5-6	TRBJ1-4	.	.	16	CASSASTRRAGEKLFF	TGTGCCAGCAGCGCATCCACCAGACGGGCGGGGGAAAAACTGTTTTTT
TRBV5-1	TRBJ2-3	.	TRBD2	16	CASSRLAGGSTDTQYF	TGCGCCAGCAGCCGGCTAGCGGGGGGGAGCACAGATACGCAGTATTTT
TRBV6-5	TRBJ1-1	.	.	13	CASISLMNTEAFF	TGTGCCAGCATATCCCTGATGAACACTGAAGCTTTCTTT
TRBV5-5	TRBJ1-1	.	TRBD1	14	CASSLGTGGTEAFF	TGTGCCAGCAGCTTGGGGACAGGGGGCACTGAAGCTTTCTTT
TRBV30	TRBJ1-4	.	.	13	CAWSVGPNEKLFF	TGTGCCTGGAGTGTGGGGCCTAATGAAAAACTGTTTTTT
TRBV11-2	TRBJ1-2	.	TRBD1	13	CASSSTGGYGYTF	TGTGCCAGCAGCTCGACAGGGGGTTATGGCTACACCTTC
TRBV15	TRBJ2-4	.	TRBD2	19	CATSRSGLAGAVTKNIQYF	TGTGCCACCAGCAGATCGGGACTAGCGGGGGCCGTAACCAAAAACATTCAGTACTTC
TRBV5-1	TRBJ2-2	.	.	14	CASSRDWNTGELFF	TGCGCCAGCAGCCGGGACTGGAACACCGGGGAGCTGTTTTTT
TRBV19	TRBJ1-2	.	.	8	CAAGGYTF	TGTGCCGCCGGTGGCTACACCTTC
TRBV10-3	TRBJ2-3	.	TRBD2	13	CATRGGAEGTQYF	TGTGCCACTAGGGGAGGGGCGGAGGGTACGCAGTATTTT
TRBV7-2	TRBJ1-2	.	TRBD1	16	CASSLKGQGTTYGYTF	TGTGCCAGCAGCTTAAAGGGACAGGGAACGACTTATGGCTACACCTTC
TRBV29-1	TRBJ2-7	.	.	14	CSAGGGQGYYEQYF	TGCAGCGCGGGAGGGGGACAGGGTTATTACGAGCAGTACTTC
TRBV5-8	TRBJ1-5	once	.	12	CASSVLNQPQHF	TGTGCCAGCAGCGTACTTAATCAGCCCCAGCATTTT
TRBV6-5	TRBJ1-6	.	TRBD1	14	CASSYAQGNSPLHF	TGTGCCAGCAGTTACGCACAGGGGAATTCACCCCTCCACTTT
TRBV27	TRBJ1-1	once	.	16	CASSLFRGDRNTEAFF	TGTGCCAGCAGTTTATTCAGGGGCGATAGGAACACTGAAGCTTTCTTT
TRBV6-1	TRBJ2-3	few	TRBD1	15	CASSVQGAITDTQYF	TGTGCCAGCAGTGTACAGGGGGCCATCACAGATACGCAGTATTTT
TRBV9	TRBJ2-1	.	TRBD2	14	CASSVTSGGYEQFF	TGTGCCAGCAGCGTGACTAGCGGGGGTTATGAGCAGTTCTTC
TRBV9	TRBJ1-2	.	TRBD1	16	CASSYSLGQGRNGYTF	TGTGCCAGCAGCTACTCCCTGGGACAGGGAAGGAATGGCTACACCTTC
TRBV6-4	TRBJ2-1	.	.	15	CASSDTPTGHNEQFF	TGTGCCAGCAGTGACACCCCTACGGGTCACAATGAGCAGTTCTTC
TRBV7-2	TRBJ2-1	.	.	11	CASSLVNEQFF	TGTGCCAGCAGCTTAGTGAATGAGCAGTTCTTC
TRBV5-5	TRBJ2-5	few	TRBD1	14	CASSFLTGSETQYF	TGTGCCAGCAGCTTTTTGACAGGGTCGGAGACCCAGTACTTC
TRBV5-4	TRBJ2-7	once	.	15	CASSTGTSKGYEQYF	TGTGCCAGCAGCACCGGGACAAGTAAAGGGTACGAGCAGTACTTC
TRBV30	TRBJ1-2	.	.	13	CAWSYGTPYGYTF	TGTGCCTGGAGTTATGGGACTCCCTATGGCTACACCTTC
TRBV7-2	TRBJ1-4	.	.	15	CASSPSIGGAEKLFF	TGTGCCAGCAGCCCCAGTATCGGGGGTGCAGAAAAACTGTTTTTT
TRBV18	TRBJ2-2	few	.	15	CASSPLPTNTGELFF	TGTGCCAGCTCACCCCTACCTACGAACACCGGGGAGCTGTTTTTT
TRBV5-1	TRBJ2-3	once	.	15	CASSLYGPSTDTQYF	TGCGCCAGCAGCTTATACGGACCCAGCACAGATACGCAGTATTTT
TRBV7-2	TRBJ1-1	.	.	14	CASSRSFQGTEAFF	TGTGCCAGCAGCCGGAGCTTCCAAGGAACTGAAGCTTTCTTT
TRBV19	TRBJ2-1	.	.	15	CATSRGQGGYHEQFF	TGTGCCACCAGCAGAGGGCAGGGAGGATACCATGAGCAGTTCTTC
TRBV9	TRBJ2-3	few	TRBD2	16	CASSVGNLAGTDTQYF	TGTGCCAGCAGCGTAGGCAATCTAGCGGGCACAGATACGCAGTATTTT
TRBV7-9	TRBJ1-1	.	.	13	CASSTRQETEAFF	TGTGCCAGCAGCACCAGACAGGAAACTGAAGCTTTCTTT
TRBV4-3	TRBJ2-3	.	.	15	CASSQAGWGTDTQYF	TGCGCCAGCAGCCAAGCGGGGTGGGGCACAGATACGCAGTATTTT
TRBV9	TRBJ1-6	.	.	14	CASSYRSGNSPLHF	TGTGCCAGCAGCTATAGGTCTGGCAATTCACCCCTCCACTTT
TRBV28	TRBJ1-1	.	.	12	CASSLTGTEAFF	TGTGCCAGCAGTCTGACAGGCACTGAAGCTTTCTTT
TRBV7-9	TRBJ2-2	.	.	16	CASSPRRGSRPGELFF	TGTGCCAGCAGCCCAAGGCGGGGTTCGCGGCCCGGGGAGCTGTTTTTT